This TCR beta chain was captured by sequencing in a study of cytomegalovirus exposure and HLA in healthy donors. Study as a whole: Findings of an earlier analysis included roughly 110 million unique TCR beta sequences from 190 million or so T cells.

Samples came from healthy bone marrow donors. Researchers ran the PCR with 60 Vbeta and 13 Jbeta primers. Sequenced by immunoSEQ multiplex PCR; TCRdb stores in-frame clones only, minus some. This sample has roughly 180,000 clones, with 84% found just once. The study, taken as a whole, reports: Reportedly, cytomegalovirus status was diagnosed with high sensitivity and specificity. Prior analysis indicated that the majority of TCR beta V segments exhibited productivity approximately 87% or approximately 30% of the time.

The V gene lost 4 bases and the J gene lost 0 bases, with 13 bases spanning the gap. Germline V gene sequence: CDR1 SGHNT, CDR2 YYREEE (reference sequence). The CDR3 sequence is 15 residues long. A note on this clone: Antigen unknown.

Material for sequencing was PBMCs. This TCR was recovered from a man between 25 and 39 years old in good health and CMV-seronegative. The chain is built from TRBV5-4 and TRBJ1-2; D is perhaps TRBD1 (5 bases). Written as DNA, the CDR3 is TGTGCCAGCAGCCGGCAGGGTTCCACTAACTATGGCTACACCTTC. Translation: CASSRQGSTNYGYTF.